This T cell receptor beta chain was retrieved from a study of vaccination and CD4 T cells after COVID-19 (dated by TCRdb to 2022 to 2024). At the level of the whole study: Every convalescent patient had a positive nasal swab PCR test for SARS-CoV-2, with mild disease in about nine patients and severe disease in one. In approximately ten COVID-19 convalescent patients and 4 infection-naive healthy vaccine recipients, the spike-specific CD4+ TCR repertoire before mRNA vaccination was compared with the repertoire after mRNA vaccination. Six males and four females were included in the convalescent cohort, with two Hispanic individuals, seven Caucasians, two Asians and one multiracial person represented. Culture stimuli were overlapping spike peptide pools from SARS-CoV-2 and from the common cold coronaviruses HCoV-NL63, HCoV-OC43 and HCoV-229E. Each participant got two doses of either the Pfizer-BioNTech BNT162b2 vaccine (n=8) or the Moderna mRNA-1273 vaccine (n=2). Post-vaccine blood samples were collected a median of about 69 days after the second vaccine dose, ranging from roughly 13 to 250 days. Control cultures used a CEFX viral epitope pool as positive control, an HIV-1 Nef peptide pool as negative control, or no peptide. Post-COVID blood samples from convalescent patients were collected a median of roughly 100 days after diagnosis, with a range of roughly 30 to 170 days.

The treatment or condition label on this specimen signifies: approximately 9-day PBMC culture with coronavirus spike peptide pools or control peptides (ViraFEST assay). The ViraFEST assay, used in the study, expanded antigen-specific T cells with peptide pools and then identified the expanded clonotypes through TCR sequencing. The positive SARS-CoV-2 PCR tests of the convalescent patients were dated from March to December 2020, before the Alpha, Beta and Delta variants emerged in the United States. Each well held 2 million to 2.5 million PBMCs cultured with roughly 10 ug/ml peptide pools in IMDM containing 5% human AB serum and about 10 IU/ml IL-2. On days 3 and 7, half of the culture medium was replaced with fresh IL-2-containing medium. After 9 to 10 days of culture, CD4+ T cells were isolated by negative selection using the EasySep CD4+ T cell isolation kit. Ficoll-Paque Plus gradient centrifugation was used to isolate PBMCs from whole blood, and the isolated PBMCs were then either used fresh or cryopreserved at -140C. Culture conditions were generally each tested in triplicate wells.

The library was obtained by PCR. DNA from cultured CD4+ T cells was subjected to TCR sequencing with the Oncomine TCR Beta short-read assay at the Johns Hopkins FTIC core. The QIAamp micro DNA kit was used to extract genomic DNA from the cultured CD4+ T cells. Oncomine TCR Beta libraries from cultured CD4+ T cells were pooled with unique dual indexes and sequenced on an Illumina iSeq 100. The study's processing was this. Non-productive sequences were removed, and CDR3s that did not start with C, did not end with F or W, or were shorter than 7 amino acids were discarded. The MANAFEST web application identified antigen-specific clonotypes by comparing peptide-stimulated wells against reference wells and other culture wells. An FDR below 0.05, an odds ratio above 5, and a productive frequency above 0.1% in at least two of three replicate wells were required for clones to be considered positive. A clonotype was classed as cross-reactive if the clonotype showed significant expansion both in SARS-CoV-2 spike wells and in at least one common cold coronavirus spike condition. Levenshtein distances (stringdist) and unrooted phylogenetic trees (ape) in R version 3.6.1 were used to assess CDR3 homology. The public sequencing data were trimmed at Q25 with fastp and processed into clonotypes with MiXCR by TCRdb, which kept only in-frame beta chains. Each entry merges the rows of one CDR3 protein and shows their most common DNA and genes. TCRdb assigned the V and J calls; the authors' analysis was not used. The sample includes 3,500 to 4,500 distinct CDR3 sequences, with 15% to 20% observed a single time. The ten largest clones represent less than 25% of the sample.

Based on the germline V gene, the CDR1 and CDR2 sequences are SNHLY and FYNNEI. Inclusive of the bounding cysteine and phenylalanine, the CDR3 is 11 residues long. This entry keeps only the CDR3 DNA: 33 bases, framed from base 1. Trimming takes 5 bases from V and 2 bases from J, and the germline ends sit 2 bases apart. This clonotype is characterized as medium-sized (0.01 to 0.1%). The antigen this receptor binds is unknown. The record has no base qualities; no much larger clone is one base away. The investigation overall reported the following: Although the median number of SARS-CoV-2-reactive clonotypes went up from approximately 20 after infection to 30 to 45 after vaccination, the increase was not significant. Among the post-vaccine SARS-CoV-2-reactive clones in convalescent patients, a median 86.3% showed up only after vaccination, which suggests vaccine-specific priming. In convalescent patients, nearly all vaccine-specific clones (304 of 307) were found to be mono-reactive for SARS-CoV-2 spike rather than cross-reactive with common cold coronaviruses. Relatively few convalescent patients were included in the study, and early timepoints after natural infection were not analyzed.

Material for sequencing was CD4+ T cells from blood, cultured in vitro. The TCR was taken from a human donor who had recovered from COVID-19. This sequence uses TRBV2 and TRBJ2-3; the D gene lacks a confident call. The CDR3 here reads CASSTTDTQYF. The nucleotide sequence reads as follows: TGTGCCAGCAGTACCACAGATACGCAGTATTTT.